Listed here are 5 T cell receptor beta chains from one sample, sequenced in a study of early T cells in non-severe SARS-CoV-2 infection. TCRdb reprocessed the 5' RACE reads via MiXCR and lists one record per CDR3 protein. The sample records tens of thousands of distinct CDR3 sequences, around 6% being singletons. The sequencing input was whole blood. The receptor set was obtained from an adult who was a healthcare worker with PCR-confirmed SARS-CoV-2 infection or an uninfected control (not recorded which).

The V and J genes are TRBV12-3 or TRBV12-4 and TRBJ1-1; the D gene is possibly TRBD1 (5 bases). CDR3 size: 15 residues. The V and J ends lost 6 bases and 0 bases respectively, with 14 bases between them. The CDR3 sequence: CASRLGVSLNTEAFF. The CDR3 DNA is TGTGCCAGCAGGCTGGGGGTTTCGTTGAACACTGAAGCTTTCTTT.

This clonotype came up a few times. This chain uses TRBV28 with TRBJ2-2; D is possibly TRBD1 (5 bases). CDR3 size: 12 residues. Per germline, CDR1 MDHEN and CDR2 SYDVKM. V dropped 4 bases and J dropped 10 bases, with 10 bases sitting between them. The CDR3 protein is CASSSRVVELFF. CDR3 coding DNA: TGTGCCAGCAGTTCCAGGGTGGTGGAGCTGTTTTTT.

In the case of this clonotype: Given a much more abundant clone one base away, this may be a read error. V gene TRBV27 combines with J gene TRBJ2-7; no reliable D call. Germline V gene lookup returns CDR1 MNHEY and CDR2 SMNVEV (reference sequence). Trimming left V 4 bases short and J 7 bases short, with 14 bases between. This CDR3 comprises 13 residues. The CDR3: CASSYHKFGEQYF. DNA for the CDR3: TGTGCCAGCAGTTACCATAAGTTTGGGGAGCAGTACTTC.

This clonotype was observed a few times. This chain links TRBV25-1 with TRBJ1-2; maybe TRBD1 (6 bases). Germline assignment: CDR1 MGHDK and CDR2 SYGVNS. The ends were cut back, 6 bases at V and 1 base at J, with 9 bases in the middle. The CDR3 totals 13 residues. In DNA form, the CDR3 reads TGTGCCAGCAGAGGGGGGAGTAACTATGGCTACACCTTC. Protein sequence: CASRGGSNYGYTF.

This clonotype was counted many times. This chain connects TRBV11-2 to TRBJ1-2; D uncertain. Trimming removed 4 bases at V and 2 bases at J, with 8 bases between. Germline CDR1 is SGHAT and CDR2 is FQNNGV. The CDR3 has 13 amino acids. CDR3 sequence: CASSSPRNYGYTF. DNA of the CDR3: TGTGCCAGCAGCTCTCCAAGAAACTATGGCTACACCTTC.